This entry is about one TCR beta chain. The antigen is unknown. The PCR used 60 Vbeta and 13 Jbeta primers. As handled by the study authors: The count from a later analysis was some 83 million unique TCR beta chains, 9.5 million to 11 million of them shared. TCRdb's copy holds only in-frame clones and misses some; the assay was immunoSEQ multiplex PCR. Clone size and the V and J calls come from that table; the DNA yielded D and trimming. The sample has under 130,000 clones; 83% are singletons. This entry comes from a study of cytomegalovirus exposure and HLA in healthy donors. Overall study results and limits: Of the V segments, some could not be distinguished, including TRBV6-2 and TRBV6-3, and were excluded. Highly shared sequence variants in one cluster were likely a sequencing artifact. A later analysis showed that HLA-associated TCR beta chains had undergone more clonal expansion than equally common others.

V gave up 3 bases and J gave up 7 bases, with 10 bases separating them. CDR1 is ENHRY, CDR2 SYGVKD, per germline. The CDR3 loop spans 12 amino acids. What was sequenced was PBMCs. The clonotype was recovered from a man between 18 and 35 years old in good health and CMV-seronegative. J is TRBJ2-7 and V is TRBV10-3, with D maybe TRBD1 (6 bases). The CDR3 DNA follows: TGTGCCATCAGTGATGCTGACAGGGAGCAGTACTTC. Translation gives CAISDADREQYF.